A single sample gave rise to the 19 T cell receptor beta chains below, sequenced in a study of cytomegalovirus exposure and HLA in healthy donors. 13 Jbeta primers and 60 Vbeta primers were used for the PCR. This table comes from immunoSEQ multiplex PCR, and its TCRdb copy is limited to in-frame clones, with some not included. Of about 180,000 clones listed, just under 85% are singletons. The sequenced sample was PBMCs. The source of these receptors is a girl aged 5-17 years in good health and CMV-seropositive.

This chain joins TRBV11-1 and TRBJ1-1, with D maybe TRBD1 (5 bases). The CDR3 has 15 amino acids. Germline V gene data show CDR1 as SGHAT and CDR2 as FQDESV (reference sequence). V lost 4 bases and J lost 3, with 15 bases in between. CDR3 amino acids: CASSSPSGAHTEAFF. The CDR3 nucleotides are TGTGCCAGCAGCTCCCCTAGCGGGGCCCACACTGAAGCTTTCTTT.

The V call is TRBV9, the J call TRBJ1-5; 7 nucleotides align to TRBD1. The germline CDR1 and CDR2 sequences are SGDLS and YYNGEE. CDR3 length equals 16 residues. J gave up 3 bases and V 0 bases, and 6 bases lay outside the gene matches. CDR3 region: CASSVGGQGVNQPQHF. CDR3 bases: TGTGCCAGCAGCGTAGGTGGGCAGGGGGTCAATCAGCCCCAGCATTTT.

This clone was detected only a few times. This chain joins TRBV7-2 and TRBJ1-5, with D maybe TRBD1 (5 bases). The V end was cut by 5 bases, the J end by 6 bases, with 14 bases between. Germline values: CDR1 SGHTA, CDR2 FQGNSA. The CDR3 loop spans 14 amino acids. DNA of the CDR3: TGTGCCAGCAGCCTCAGGGTACTGAGTCAGCCCCAGCATTTT. This gives the protein CASSLRVLSQPQHF.

This chain uses TRBV4-2 with TRBJ2-5; D is ambiguous. From germline, CDR1 is LGHNA and CDR2 YNFKEQ. V lost 0 bases to trimming and J lost 2 bases, with 10 bases between them. CDR3 length: 15 residues. The CDR3 DNA sequence: TGTGCCAGCAGCCAAGACTTGGCAGGACAAGAGACCCAGTACTTC. It encodes CASSQDLAGQETQYF.

This chain connects TRBV5-5 to TRBJ2-5, with D hard to call. The end of the DNA fits TRBJ2-7 better, so the J call may be wrong. The CDR3 has 12 residues. Germline CDR1 reads SGHKS; CDR2 reads YYEKEE (reference sequence). The CDR3 DNA is TGTGCCAGCAGCTTGGTAGTGGGCGAGCAGTACTTC. Translated: CASSLVVGEQYF.

The chain is built from TRBV27 and TRBJ1-1; TRBD1 matches 8 bases. Losses at the gene ends were 1 base for V and 3 bases for J; bases not matched to a gene: 7. The CDR3 runs to 16 residues. Germline V lookup: CDR1 MNHEY, CDR2 SMNVEV (reference sequence). The CDR3 sequence: CASSLFPGGFDTEAFF. In nucleotides, the CDR3 is TGTGCCAGCAGTTTATTCCCAGGGGGCTTTGACACTGAAGCTTTCTTT.

This chain connects TRBV10-1 to TRBJ2-3; D gene uncertain. Trimming removed 2 bases from V and 0 bases from J, with 6 bases in between. The CDR3 extends over 14 amino acids. The germline V gene has CDR1 WNHNN and CDR2 SYGVQD (reference sequence). The CDR3 DNA is TGCGCCAGCAGTGAGGAGCCAAGCACAGATACGCAGTATTTT. Translation gives CASSEEPSTDTQYF.

This CDR3 is CASSLTGTDLYGYTF. The DNA of the CDR3 is TGTGCCAGCAGCTTAACTGGCACAGACCTTTATGGCTACACCTTC. The chain combines TRBV7-9 with TRBJ1-2; no reliable D call. Per germline, CDR1 SEHNR and CDR2 FQNEAQ (reference sequence). Trimming pared 2 bases from V and 5 bases from J, leaving 15 bases between. The CDR3 runs to 15 residues. The entire variable domain, with the rest obtained from reference TRBV7-9 and TRBJ1-2, is as follows: DTGVSQNPRHKITKRGQNVTFRCDPISEHNRLYWYRQTLGQGPEFLTYFQNEAQLEKSRLLSDRFSAERPKGSFSTLEIQRTEQGDSAMYLCASSLTGTDLYGYTFGSGTRLTVV.

This chain joins TRBV6-1 and TRBJ1-5, with a possible D match to TRBD1 (6 bases). Germline CDR1 and CDR2: MNHNS and SASEGT. The CDR3 spans 15 residues. Trimming shortened V by 6 bases and J by 7 bases, and 19 bases separated the two germline ends. The CDR3 region has the DNA TGTGCCAGCAGGCCCCTCGGGACAACTACCCAGCCCCAGCATTTT. Amino acids: CASRPLGTTTQPQHF.

This clone has only a few counts. The chain is built from TRBV7-9 and TRBJ2-1; tentatively, D is TRBD1 (6 bases). The CDR3 covers 15 residues. Germline V gives CDR1 SEHNR, CDR2 FQNEAQ (reference sequence). V dropped 5 bases and J dropped 9 bases, with 20 bases sitting between them. CDR3 amino acids: CASSQTGTSKGEQFF. The CDR3 DNA sequence: TGTGCCAGCAGCCAAACCGGGACATCAAAGGGTGAGCAGTTCTTC.

The CDR3 spells CASSHLLRKTDTQYF. As DNA, the CDR3 is TGTGCCAGCAGCCACCTACTAAGGAAGACAGATACGCAGTATTTT. This rearrangement joins TRBV14 to TRBJ2-3, with unresolved D. Trimming took 3 bases from V and 3 from J, leaving 13 bases between them. CDR3 length: 15 residues. Germline V gives CDR1 SGHDN, CDR2 FVKESK.

This clone appeared a single time. This sequence joins TRBV5-1 and TRBJ2-1; D possibly corresponds to TRBD1 (5 bases). CDR1 is SGHRS, CDR2 YFSETQ, per germline. Trimming took off 3 bases at V and 10 bases at J, with 11 bases between the two ends. The CDR3 sequence is 12 residues long. CDR3 DNA sequence: TGCGCCAGCAGCTCGCAGGCAGGGGAGCAGTTCTTC. Its translation: CASSSQAGEQFF. Full variable domain (outside the CDR3, taken from reference TRBV5-1 and TRBJ2-1): KAGVTQTPRYLIKTRGQQVTLSCSPISGHRSVSWYQQTPGQGLQFLFEYFSETQRNKGNFPGRFSGRQFSNSRSEMNVSTLELGDSALYLCASSSQAGEQFFGPGTRLTVL.

This clone was observed a single time. The chain couples TRBV2 to TRBJ1-1; D uncertain. V lost 2 bases, J lost 11 bases, and 9 bases lay in between. Germline CDR1 reads SNHLY; CDR2 reads FYNNEI. CDR3 length: 11 residues. The CDR3 DNA sequence: TGTGCCAGCAGTGAAATAACTCCGGCTTTCTTT. Its translation: CASSEITPAFF.

This sequence joins TRBV5-6 and TRBJ2-1; D might be TRBD2 (6 bases). Germline lookup yields CDR1 SGHDT and CDR2 YYEEEE. V was trimmed by 3 bases and J by 7 bases, leaving 11 bases between them. The length of the CDR3 is 13 residues. Here the CDR3 DNA reads TGTGCCAGCAGCTGGGGGACTTATAATGAGCAGTTCTTC. Residues: CASSWGTYNEQFF.

V is TRBV9 and J is TRBJ2-3; 7 nucleotides line up with TRBD2. Per the germline V gene, CDR1 is SGDLS and CDR2 is YYNGEE. This CDR3 has 16 amino acids. J was trimmed by 5 bases and V by 3 bases; bases with no gene match: 12. The CDR3 coding sequence is TGTGCCAGCAGCGCAACTAGCGCGGGGTCGAGAGATACGCAGTATTTT. This encodes CASSATSAGSRDTQYF.

The chain uses TRBV7-2 and TRBJ1-1; possible D gene TRBD1, 5 bases. V dropped 1 base and J dropped 4 bases, with 13 bases sitting between them. The CDR3 loop spans 15 amino acids. The germline V gene has CDR1 SGHTA and CDR2 FQGNSA. The CDR3 is CASSLGGRDSTEAFF. For the CDR3, the DNA is TGTGCCAGCAGCTTAGGCGGCAGGGATAGCACTGAAGCTTTCTTT.

This clone showed up just a few times. CDR3 bases: TGTGCCAGCAGCCGGGACAGGGCCGCAGATACGCAGTATTTT. As protein: CASSRDRAADTQYF. The chain uses TRBV7-2 and TRBJ2-3; 9 bases line up with TRBD1. The CDR3 runs 14 residues. Germline V gene data show CDR1 as SGHTA and CDR2 as FQGNSA. V was pared by 5 bases and J by 4 bases, with 4 bases of the junction left unmatched. The full variable domain, rest sourced from reference TRBV7-2 and TRBJ2-3, is GAGVSQSPSNKVTEKGKDVELRCDPISGHTALYWYRQSLGQGLEFLIYFQGNSAPDKSGLPSDRFSAERTGGSVSTLTIQRTQQEDSAVYLCASSRDRAADTQYFGPGTRLTVL.

The chain recombines TRBV9 with TRBJ1-2; the match to TRBD1 covers 7 bases. Germline lookup yields CDR1 SGDLS and CDR2 YYNGEE. This CDR3 region has 14 residues. V was pared by 3 bases and J by 2 bases, with 4 bases of the junction left unmatched. In nucleotides, the CDR3 is TGTGCCAGCAGCGCGACAGGGATCAACTATGGCTACACCTTC. It translates to CASSATGINYGYTF.

The V and J genes are TRBV6-4 and TRBJ2-1; maybe TRBD1 (5 bases). Germline V gives CDR1 MRHNA, CDR2 SNTAGT. Trimming pared 3 bases from V and 2 bases from J, leaving 20 bases between. This CDR3 contains 18 residues. CDR3 region: CASSDMSRQSETYNEQFF. The DNA of the CDR3 is TGTGCCAGCAGTGATATGAGCCGACAGTCAGAAACCTACAATGAGCAGTTCTTC.